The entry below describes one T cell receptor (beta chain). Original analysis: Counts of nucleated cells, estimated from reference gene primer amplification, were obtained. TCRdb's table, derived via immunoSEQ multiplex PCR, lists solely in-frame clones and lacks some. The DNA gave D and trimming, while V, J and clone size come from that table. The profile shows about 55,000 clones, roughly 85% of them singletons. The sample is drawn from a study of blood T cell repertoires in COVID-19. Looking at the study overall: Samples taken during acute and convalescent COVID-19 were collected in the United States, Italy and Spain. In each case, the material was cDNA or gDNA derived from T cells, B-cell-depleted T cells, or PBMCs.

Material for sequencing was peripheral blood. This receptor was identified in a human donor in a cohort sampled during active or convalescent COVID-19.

The CDR3 here is CASSLAGVGITSTDTQYF. As DNA, the CDR3 is TGTGCCAGCAGCTTGGCCGGTGTCGGGATCACTAGCACAGATACGCAGTATTTT. This chain connects TRBV5-4 to TRBJ2-3; TRBD2 might be the D (5 bases). The V and J ends lost 0 bases and 0 bases respectively, with 17 bases between them. The CDR3 is 18 residues long. Germline V CDR1 and CDR2: SGHNT, YYREEE (reference sequence). Supplemented by reference TRBV5-4 and TRBJ2-3, the full variable domain reads ETGVTQSPTHLIKTRGQQVTLRCSSQSGHNTVSWYQQALGQGPQFIFQYYREEENGRGNFPPRFSGLQFPNYSSELNVNALELDDSALYLCASSLAGVGITSTDTQYFGPGTRLTVL.